This paragraph reports one T cell receptor (beta chain). Its specificity is not known. These data originate in a study of T cells in narcolepsy. Study summary: Healthy controls were enrolled alongside patients with narcolepsy type 1 or type 2. Whole-study results and caveats: Healthy controls reportedly lacked the autoreactive clonotypes serially found in patients' blood. Comparing one patient's CSF and blood CD4+ clonotypes highlighted HCRT- and TRIB2-specific autoreactive clonotypes. Autoreactive clone sequences were missing from some blood memory CD4+ repertoires.

CDR1 is SGHNT, CDR2 YENEEA, per germline. The CDR3 has 12 amino acids. TCRdb's copy holds only in-frame clones and misses some; the assay was immunoSEQ multiplex PCR. The sample holds about 40,000 clones, 88% seen once. This TCR derives from a human donor with narcolepsy. The sequenced sample was CD45RA- memory CD4+ T cells from PBMCs. This chain joins TRBV11-3 and TRBJ2-5, with D unclear. The tail of the sequence fits TRBJ2-7 better, so the J call may be wrong. CDR3 region: CASSSDLYEQYF. The CDR3 bases are TGTGCCAGCAGCTCGGACCTCTACGAGCAGTACTTC.